What follows are 16 T cell receptor beta chains derived from one specimen sequenced in a study of OX40 agonist ivuxolimab in advanced cancers. Clones were read by immunoSEQ multiplex PCR, and TCRdb kept only the in-frame ones, dropping some. This table holds about 62,000 clones, about four fifths found once. Sample: CD4+ or CD8+ T cells sorted from blood, taken in a trial of the OX40 agonist ivuxolimab. All receptors derive from an adult with an advanced solid tumor such as melanoma, head and neck, liver or kidney cancer.

The chain has TRBV6-5 and TRBJ2-1; 9 bases fit TRBD2. Germline values: CDR1 MNHEY, CDR2 SVGAGI. The ends lost 2 bases at V and 7 bases at J; junction bases unmatched: 9. This CDR3 is 16 amino acids long. DNA for the CDR3: TGTGCCAGCAGTTACCTGGGCGGAGCGGGAGGAAATGAGCAGTTCTTC. Its translation is CASSYLGGAGGNEQFF.

This clone was counted a few times. V and J are TRBV4-1 and TRBJ2-1; 8 nucleotides agree with TRBD2. V gave up 0 bases and J gave up 6 bases; unmatched junction bases: 16. This CDR3 contains 19 residues. Germline V CDR1 and CDR2: MGHRA, YSYEKL. The CDR3 sequence: CASSQEESAGVGRRNEQFF. In nucleotides, the CDR3 is TGCGCCAGCAGCCAAGAAGAGTCAGCGGGAGTAGGTAGACGCAATGAGCAGTTCTTC.

The sample holds one count of this clone. One junction end disagrees with the germline gene, perhaps due to a read error. The chain recombines TRBV2 with TRBJ2-2; D could derive from TRBD1 or TRBD2 (5 bases each). The germline V gene has CDR1 SNHLY and CDR2 FYNNEI. The CDR3 is made up of 14 amino acids. CDR3 DNA sequence: TGTGCCAGCAGTTCACAGGTCTTGCGCCGGGGAGCTGTTTTT. Its protein is CASSSQVLRRGAVF.

This sequence joins TRBV15 and TRBJ1-1; perhaps TRBD1 as D (6 bases). Germline-derived CDR1 and CDR2 are LNHNV and YYDKDF (reference sequence). Trimming removed 5 bases from V and 6 bases from J, with 22 bases in between. This CDR3 is built from 16 residues. For the CDR3, the DNA is TGTGCCACCAGCCCCCCGCCCGGGGTCAGGGGTTCTGAAGCTTTCTTT. This encodes CATSPPPGVRGSEAFF.

The chain is built from TRBV7-8 and TRBJ1-1; no reliable D call. Trimming shortened V by 3 bases and J by 0 bases, and 8 bases separated the two germline ends. The CDR3 spans 14 residues. The germline V gene encodes CDR1 SGHVS and CDR2 FQNEAQ. The CDR3 DNA reads TGTGCCAGCAGCTTGGGCGGTTTGAACACTGAAGCTTTCTTT. It codes for CASSLGGLNTEAFF. Supplemented by reference TRBV7-8 and TRBJ1-1, the full variable domain reads GAGVSQSPRYKVAKRGQDVALRCDPISGHVSLFWYQQALGQGPEFLTYFQNEAQLDKSGLPSDRFFAERPEGSVSTLKIQRTQQEDSAVYLCASSLGGLNTEAFFGQGTRLTVV.

The chain recombines TRBV6-5 with TRBJ2-1; no clear D. Trimming left V 0 bases short and J 4 bases short, with 4 bases between. The germline gives CDR1 MNHEY, CDR2 SVGAGI. The CDR3 spans 13 residues. The CDR3 region is CASSYSNYNEQFF. DNA of the CDR3: TGTGCCAGCAGTTACTCGAATTACAATGAGCAGTTCTTC.

V gene TRBV16 combines with J gene TRBJ1-2, with D possibly matching TRBD1 (5 bases). This CDR3 contains 13 residues. The germline V gene encodes CDR1 KGHSY and CDR2 FQNENV. Trimming removed 4 bases from V and 3 bases from J, with 9 bases in between. CDR3 in DNA: TGTGCCAGCAGCCCTTCGACAGACTATGGCTACACCTTC. This translates into CASSPSTDYGYTF.

This chain uses TRBV9 with TRBJ1-1; a weak D match, TRBD1 (6 bases). V was cut by 4 bases and J by 10 bases, with 14 bases left in between. There are 12 residues in the CDR3. Germline V gene data show CDR1 as SGDLS and CDR2 as YYNGEE. The CDR3 bases are TGTGCCAGCAGCCCCAACCGGGGGGCAGCTTTCTTT. It is translated as CASSPNRGAAFF.

By share, this clone ranks as medium-sized. The chain links TRBV2 to TRBJ2-2; the D gene could be TRBD1 or TRBD2 (5 bases each). The CDR3 length is 15 residues. V was shortened by 6 bases and J by 5 bases, with 16 bases between the two germline ends. Germline V gene data show CDR1 as SNHLY and CDR2 as FYNNEI. The CDR3 DNA reads as TGTGCCAGCAGCTCCGGGACGGGCACTACCGGGGAGCTGTTTTTT. Translating gives CASSSGTGTTGELFF.

J is TRBJ2-3 and V is TRBV9; D is undetermined. Germline loops: CDR1 SGDLS, CDR2 YYNGEE. The CDR3 runs 14 residues. V shed 4 bases and J shed 6 bases, with 15 bases lying between them. As DNA, the CDR3 is TGTGCCAGCAGCTCTGTTGTGGCCTTCGATACGCAGTATTTT. Its translation: CASSSVVAFDTQYF.

The chain employs TRBV10-3 and TRBJ2-1; 8 bases are a match to TRBD1. This CDR3 region has 15 residues. Trimming cost V 2 bases and J 3 bases; bases outside gene matches: 3. Germline assignment: CDR1 ENHRY and CDR2 SYGVKD. The CDR3 DNA reads as TGTGCCATCAGTGAGGGACAGGGTGGCTACAATGAGCAGTTCTTC. This gives the protein CAISEGQGGYNEQFF.

The chain joins TRBV19 to TRBJ1-2; D possibly corresponds to TRBD1 (5 bases). Trimming stripped 5 bases from V and 2 bases from J, with 9 bases between. From germline, CDR1 is LNHDA and CDR2 SQIVND (reference sequence). This CDR3 spans 13 amino acids. CDR3 coding DNA: TGTGCCAGTAGTCCCGACAGAAACTATGGCTACACCTTC. It is translated as CASSPDRNYGYTF.

CDR3: CASSENPDRPNYGYTF. CDR3 in DNA: TGTGCCAGCAGTGAAAATCCGGACAGGCCAAACTATGGCTACACCTTC. The chain uses TRBV6-1 and TRBJ1-2; 7 nucleotides match TRBD1. Germline V CDR1 and CDR2: MNHNS, SASEGT. V shed 2 bases, J shed 2 bases, and the junction held 8 bases outside the gene matches. CDR3 length: 16 residues.

The V and J genes are TRBV10-3 and TRBJ1-6; D might be TRBD1 (5 bases). Trimming took off 3 bases at V and 9 bases at J, with 9 bases between the two ends. The CDR3 is made up of 13 amino acids. Germline V gives CDR1 ENHRY, CDR2 SYGVKD. The CDR3 DNA reads TGTGCCATCAGTGATGACGGGACTTCACCCCTCCACTTT. It codes for CAISDDGTSPLHF.

The chain recombines TRBV6-1 with TRBJ2-7, with no clear D. The germline gives CDR1 MNHNS, CDR2 SASEGT. Deletions cut 0 bases from V and 6 bases from J, with 9 bases between. The CDR3 runs to 13 residues. DNA of the CDR3: TGTGCCAGCAGTGAAGCGCTCGTCTCCGAGCAGTACTTC. Residues: CASSEALVSEQYF.

The chain recombines TRBV7-2 with TRBJ2-7, with D perhaps assigned TRBD1 or TRBD2 (5 bases each). The CDR3 spans 13 residues. V was clipped by 5 bases and J by 3 bases, with 11 bases between them. Germline loops: CDR1 SGHTA, CDR2 FQGNSA. The CDR3 DNA reads TGTGCCAGCAGCCTCCGGGACGGCTACGAGCAGTACTTC. Amino acid sequence: CASSLRDGYEQYF.